The TCR beta chain under discussion was sequenced for a study of T cell repertoires in cytomegalovirus infection. Study-wide findings and caveats: HLA-C-restricted CMV clonotypes gave the most frequent clonotype in two of eight donors. Cumulative frequency (of public TCR beta family members) identified carriers of CMV plus the relevant HLA.

TCRdb itself ran the reads through MiXCR, one entry per CDR3 protein. The sample lists around 280,000 distinct CDR3 sequences, about 9.1% occurring once. This clonotype was picked up many times. Antigen: not known. Germline-derived CDR1 and CDR2 are DFQATT and SNEGSKA (reference sequence). Trimming took off 6 bases at V and 4 bases at J, with 12 bases between the two ends. CDR3 size: 12 residues. The sequenced material came from PBMCs. The chain carries TRBV20-1 and TRBJ2-5; D remains unclear. The TCR comes from a human donor in good health (CMV status not recorded). Some clones in this sample may be carry-over from other donors' samples. The CDR3 coding sequence is TGCAGTGCATGGACCTTAAGAGAGACCCAGTACTTC. This gives the protein CSAWTLRETQYF.